This entry is about one T cell receptor beta chain. Its cognate antigen is unknown. The CDR3 is 13 amino acids. Trimming removed 5 bases from V and 6 bases from J, with 12 bases in between. Germline CDR1 SGHTA, CDR2 FQGNSA. The sample is drawn from a study of T cells after yellow fever vaccination. The study, taken as a whole, reports: A limited proportion of clonotypes was detected within both the CD4 and CD8 compartments.

TCRdb ran MiXCR on the 5' RACE reads and lists one entry per CDR3 protein. The sample records 300,000 to 400,000 distinct CDR3 sequences, around a tenth being singletons. The sample was CD4+ T cells sorted from PBMCs, taken 45 days after the yellow fever booster vaccination. This chain joins TRBV7-2 and TRBJ2-3; D may correspond to TRBD1 or TRBD2 (5 bases each). The source is a man aged 18 to 35 who received the YFV17D yellow fever vaccine. DNA of the CDR3: TGTGCCAGCAGCGAAGACTGGGGGGATACGCAGTATTTT. This translates into CASSEDWGDTQYF. Supplemented by reference TRBV7-2 and TRBJ2-3, the full variable domain reads GAGVSQSPSNKVTEKGKDVELRCDPISGHTALYWYRQSLGQGLEFLIYFQGNSAPDKSGLPSDRFSAERTGGSVSTLTIQRTQQEDSAVYLCASSEDWGDTQYFGPGTRLTVL.